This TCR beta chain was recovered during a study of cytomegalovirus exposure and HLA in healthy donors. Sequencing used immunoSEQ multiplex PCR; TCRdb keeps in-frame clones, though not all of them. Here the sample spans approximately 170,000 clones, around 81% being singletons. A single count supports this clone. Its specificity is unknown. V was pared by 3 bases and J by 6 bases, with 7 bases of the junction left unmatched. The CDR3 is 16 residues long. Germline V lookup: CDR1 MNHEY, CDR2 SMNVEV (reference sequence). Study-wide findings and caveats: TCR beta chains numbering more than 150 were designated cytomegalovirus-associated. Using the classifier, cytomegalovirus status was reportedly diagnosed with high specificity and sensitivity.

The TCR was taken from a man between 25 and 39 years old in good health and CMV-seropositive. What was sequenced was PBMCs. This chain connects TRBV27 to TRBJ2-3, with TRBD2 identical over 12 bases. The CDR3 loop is CASSFLLAGGRDTQYF. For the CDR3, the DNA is TGTGCCAGCAGTTTCTTGCTAGCGGGGGGGCGGGATACGCAGTATTTT.